These 19 T cell receptor beta chains were all obtained from the same sample, sequenced in a study of T cells in localized non-small cell lung cancer. This table comes from immunoSEQ multiplex PCR, and its TCRdb copy is limited to in-frame clones, with some not included. The top ten clones hold roughly 9.2% of a sample with fewer than 12,000 clones, roughly 81% of them seen once. Material: peripheral blood, obtained before any cancer treatment. These receptors all come from a male donor aged 60 or over with stage III lung adenocarcinoma.

The chain has TRBV7-2 and TRBJ2-6; D unresolved. The CDR3 has 15 amino acids. V lost 5 bases to trimming and J lost 0 bases, with 8 bases between them. Germline assignment: CDR1 SGHTA and CDR2 FQGNSA. CDR3 sequence reads: CASSIGGSGANVLTF. DNA for the CDR3: TGTGCCAGCAGCATAGGCGGCTCTGGGGCCAACGTCCTGACTTTC.

This chain connects TRBV19 to TRBJ1-2, with 8 bases fitting TRBD1. The junction had 7 bases not matched to a gene; V was cut back by 0 bases and J by 4 bases. There are 16 residues in the CDR3. Per the germline V gene, CDR1 is LNHDA and CDR2 is SQIVND (reference sequence). The CDR3, as DNA: TGTGCCAGTAGTATAGATCTGGCAGGGGGCGGCTATGGCTACACCTTC. It translates to CASSIDLAGGGYGYTF.

The V and J genes are TRBV7-2 and TRBJ1-2; D is unclear. V was shortened by 0 bases and J by 8 bases, with 16 bases between the two germline ends. CDR3 size: 15 residues. Germline V gene data show CDR1 as SGHTA and CDR2 as FQGNSA. The CDR3 DNA reads TGTGCCAGCAGCTTAGCGTGGCTTCACCTGGGGGGCTACACCTTC. Amino acid sequence: CASSLAWLHLGGYTF.

This chain joins TRBV7-8 and TRBJ1-1; no clear D. Trimming removed 4 bases from V and 2 bases from J, with 11 bases in between. The germline V gene has CDR1 SGHVS and CDR2 FQNEAQ. The CDR3 has 14 residues. The CDR3 DNA follows: TGTGCCAGCAGCTCCCCGGAAGATAACACTGAAGCTTTCTTT. It is translated as CASSSPEDNTEAFF.

The DNA of the CDR3 is TGTGCCAGCAGCTTGGATGCAGGGGAAATTTACAATGAGCAGTTCTTC. This sequence encodes CASSLDAGEIYNEQFF. The genes are TRBV5-6 and TRBJ2-1; tentative D call: TRBD1 (6 bases). The CDR3 is made up of 16 amino acids. Trimming shortened V by 0 bases and J by 4 bases, and 14 bases separated the two germline ends. Germline V gives CDR1 SGHDT, CDR2 YYEEEE.

V is TRBV7-2 and J is TRBJ2-7, with D possibly being TRBD1 or TRBD2 (7 bases each). Trimming removed 6 bases from V and 2 bases from J, with 14 bases in between. Germline V CDR1 and CDR2: SGHTA, FQGNSA. This CDR3 is 14 amino acids long. CDR3 residues: CASRGGTDAYEQYF. CDR3 nucleotide sequence: TGTGCCAGCAGGGGGGGGACAGACGCCTACGAGCAGTACTTC.

The V gene is TRBV7-9, the J gene TRBJ2-5; D remains unclear. With 0 bases removed from V and 5 bases from J, the gap between germline ends came to 13 bases. The CDR3 is 15 amino acids. CDR1 is SEHNR, CDR2 FQNEAQ, per germline (reference sequence). The CDR3 protein is CASSLAQARQETQYF. As DNA, the CDR3 is TGTGCCAGCAGCTTAGCGCAGGCCCGGCAGGAGACCCAGTACTTC.

The rearrangement links TRBV6-6 to TRBJ2-2, with 8 bases matching TRBD2. J lost 8 bases, V lost 5 bases, and 13 bases had no gene match. The CDR3 spans 16 residues. Germline V gene sequence: CDR1 MNHNY, CDR2 SVGAGI (reference sequence). The CDR3 DNA is TGTGCCAGCAGTAGACCTGGGGAGACTAGCGTTGGGGAGCTGTTTTTT. It encodes CASSRPGETSVGELFF.

The count of this clone is one. The chain has TRBV9 and TRBJ1-2; maybe TRBD1 (5 bases). CDR1 SGDLS and CDR2 YYNGEE come from the germline V gene. This CDR3 is built from 17 residues. Trimming removed 0 bases at V and 7 bases at J, with 22 bases between. The CDR3 spells CASSVVRDFGGRGGYTF. CDR3 DNA sequence: TGTGCCAGCAGCGTAGTACGGGACTTCGGAGGGCGGGGTGGCTACACCTTC. The whole variable domain, remainder taken from reference TRBV9 and TRBJ1-2, is DSGVTQTPKHLITATGQRVTLRCSPRSGDLSVYWYQQSLDQGLQFLIQYYNGEERAKGNILERFSAQQFPDLHSELNLSSLELGDSALYFCASSVVRDFGGRGGYTFGSGTRLTVV.

The genes are TRBV9 and TRBJ2-7; weak D call: TRBD2 (6 bases). In germline, CDR1 is SGDLS, CDR2 YYNGEE. The V gene lost 4 bases and the J gene lost 5 bases, with 16 bases spanning the gap. The CDR3 contains 14 residues. The CDR3 sequence is CASSLRGSGNEQYF. CDR3 in DNA: TGTGCCAGCAGCCTGCGGGGTAGTGGCAACGAGCAGTACTTC.

This rearrangement joins TRBV9 to TRBJ1-4; tentative D call: TRBD1 (6 bases). The CDR3 is 15 amino acids. Germline CDR1 is SGDLS and CDR2 is YYNGEE. Trimming took off 0 bases at V and 7 bases at J, with 13 bases between the two ends. CDR3 sequence: CASSVVGGSGEKLFF. In DNA, the CDR3 is TGTGCCAGCAGCGTAGTCGGGGGCTCGGGTGAAAAACTGTTTTTT.

The chain uses TRBV19 and TRBJ1-5, with D possibly matching TRBD1 (5 bases). This CDR3 has 14 residues. Germline V gene data show CDR1 as LNHDA and CDR2 as SQIVND (reference sequence). V gave up 3 bases and J gave up 3 bases, with 9 bases separating them. The CDR3 loop reads CASSMQGYNQPQHF. The CDR3 DNA reads as TGTGCCAGTAGTATGCAGGGATACAATCAGCCCCAGCATTTT.

The chain couples TRBV2 to TRBJ2-3; D gene unclear. The germline V and J ends were trimmed by 6 bases and 0 bases, with 13 bases remaining between them. Germline values: CDR1 SNHLY, CDR2 FYNNEI. This CDR3 has 15 amino acids. The DNA of the CDR3 is TGTGCCAGCAGGGCCGCCTCGGCCAGCACAGATACGCAGTATTTT. Translation gives CASRAASASTDTQYF.

The chain carries TRBV5-5 and TRBJ2-1; no clear D gene. The CDR3 contains 14 residues. CDR1 and CDR2 from the germline V gene are SGHKS and YYEKEE (reference sequence). The V end was cut by 4 bases, the J end by 8 bases, with 16 bases between. DNA of the CDR3: TGTGCCAGCAGCCAACATGGGAACGGGCATGAGCAGTTCTTC. Translating gives CASSQHGNGHEQFF.

This clone is a singleton in its sample. The V gene is TRBV6-5, the J gene TRBJ1-2, with D unclear. Germline V lookup: CDR1 MNHEY, CDR2 SVGAGI. CDR3 size: 12 residues. V gave up 2 bases and J gave up 7 bases, with 8 bases separating them. The CDR3 DNA follows: TGTGCCAGCAGTTACGCTACAAGTGGCTACACCTTC. Its protein product is CASSYATSGYTF.

V usage is TRBV14 and J usage is TRBJ2-7, with D unresolved. Trimming removed 0 bases from V and 9 bases from J, with 9 bases in between. This CDR3 has 12 residues. Germline loops: CDR1 SGHDN, CDR2 FVKESK. For the CDR3, the DNA is TGTGCCAGCAGCCAAGATAACAGTTGGCAGTACTTC. Translating it yields CASSQDNSWQYF. The full variable domain, rest sourced from reference TRBV14 and TRBJ2-7, is EAGVTQFPSHSVIEKGQTVTLRCDPISGHDNLYWYRRVMGKEIKFLLHFVKESKQDESGMPNNRFLAERTGGTYSTLKVQPAELEDSGVYFCASSQDNSWQYFGPGTRLTVT.

The count of this clone is one. The gene calls are TRBV19 and TRBJ1-1; 10 bases line up with TRBD1. Germline lookup yields CDR1 LNHDA and CDR2 SQIVND (reference sequence). The CDR3 sequence is 14 residues long. The V segment lost 5 bases and the J segment 5 bases; nucleotides outside the gene matches: 5. The CDR3 DNA reads as TGTGCCAGTAGTCCTGGGGACAGGGGAACTGAAGCTTTCTTT. Encoded protein: CASSPGDRGTEAFF.

This clone has only one observation. The chain uses TRBV9 and TRBJ1-4; a possible D gene is TRBD1 (6 bases). Trimming stripped 0 bases from V and 4 bases from J, with 10 bases between. Germline assignment: CDR1 SGDLS and CDR2 YYNGEE. This CDR3 has 15 amino acids. CDR3 coding DNA: TGTGCCAGCAGCGTAGAAGGGGGGCATAATGAAAAACTGTTTTTT. Its protein product is CASSVEGGHNEKLFF.

This clone turned up a few times. J is TRBJ2-2 and V is TRBV9; D possibly corresponds to TRBD2 (5 bases). The length of the CDR3 is 14 residues. The V gene's germline CDR1 is SGDLS and CDR2 YYNGEE. With 2 bases removed from V and 0 bases from J, the gap between germline ends came to 5 bases. CDR3 sequence (DNA): TGTGCCAGCAGCGTGAGGGCGAACACCGGGGAGCTGTTTTTT. Its protein is CASSVRANTGELFF.